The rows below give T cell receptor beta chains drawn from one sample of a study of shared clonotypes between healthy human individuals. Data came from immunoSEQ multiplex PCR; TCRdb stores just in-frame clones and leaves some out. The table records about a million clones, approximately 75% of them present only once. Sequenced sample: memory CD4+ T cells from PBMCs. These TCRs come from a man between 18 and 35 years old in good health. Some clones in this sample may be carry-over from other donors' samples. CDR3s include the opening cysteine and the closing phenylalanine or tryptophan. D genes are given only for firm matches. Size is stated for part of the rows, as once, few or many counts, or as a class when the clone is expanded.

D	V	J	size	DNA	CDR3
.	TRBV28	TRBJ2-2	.	TGTGCCAGCCAAGGCGGAGGCCCAGATTCCCCCGGGGAGCTGTTTTTT	CASQGGGPDSPGELFF
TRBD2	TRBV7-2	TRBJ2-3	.	TGTGCCAGCAGCTTTCAAGCGGGAGTCGCAGATACGCAGTATTTT	CASSFQAGVADTQYF
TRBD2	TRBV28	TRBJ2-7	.	TGTGCCAGCAGTTCCGGGACTAGCGGAGGCTACGAGCAGTACTTC	CASSSGTSGGYEQYF
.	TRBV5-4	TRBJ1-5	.	TGTGCCAGCAGCCCGGGCAGGGACCAGCCCCAGCATTTT	CASSPGRDQPQHF
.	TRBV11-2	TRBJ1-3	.	TGTGCCAGCAGCTTCTGGAGAAGAAACACCATATATTTT	CASSFWRRNTIYF
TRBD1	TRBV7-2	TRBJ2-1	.	TGTGCCAGCAGCTTAAGACAGGGTGGATCCTACAATGAGCAGTTCTTC	CASSLRQGGSYNEQFF
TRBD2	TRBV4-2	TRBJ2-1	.	TGTGCCAGCAGCCTCGATACGGGAGGCTCCAATGAGCAGTTCTTC	CASSLDTGGSNEQFF
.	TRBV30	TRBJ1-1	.	TGTGCCTGGAGTGTATCCGGGGGTGAAGCTTTCTTT	CAWSVSGGEAFF
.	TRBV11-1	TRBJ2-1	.	TGTGCCAGCAGCCAGTGGGGTGAGCAGTTCTTC	CASSQWGEQFF
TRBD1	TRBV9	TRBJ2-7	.	TGTGCCAGCAGCGTGGGGACAGGGGGACCCTACGAGCAGTACTTC	CASSVGTGGPYEQYF
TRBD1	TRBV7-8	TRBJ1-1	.	TGTGCCAGCAGCTTCCGGGACAGGGATACTGAAGCTTTCTTT	CASSFRDRDTEAFF
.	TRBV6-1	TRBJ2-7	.	TGTGCCAGCAGTGGGCGGCAGTTACCCTACGAGCAGTACTTC	CASSGRQLPYEQYF
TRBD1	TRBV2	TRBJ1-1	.	TGTGCCAGCAACCCCGGACAGGGTCGGAGCTGGGGTTTCTTT	CASNPGQGRSWGFF
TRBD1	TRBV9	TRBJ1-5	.	TGTGCCAGCAGCGATGGGACAGGGTATAGCAATCAGCCCCAGCATTTT	CASSDGTGYSNQPQHF
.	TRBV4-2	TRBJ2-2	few	TGTGCCAGCAGCCAAGGTCCCCCGGGAGTGTCCGGGGAGCTGTTTTTT	CASSQGPPGVSGELFF
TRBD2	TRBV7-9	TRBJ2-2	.	TGTGCCAGCAGCCCCGGCCTAGCGGACGTGAACACCGGGGAGCTGTTTTTT	CASSPGLADVNTGELFF
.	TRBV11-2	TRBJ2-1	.	TGTGCCAGCAGCTTAGATGCCTACTCCTACAATGAGCAGTTCTTC	CASSLDAYSYNEQFF
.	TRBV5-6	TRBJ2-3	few	TGTGCCAGCAGCTTGACAGGTAGCGATACGCAGTATTTT	CASSLTGSDTQYF
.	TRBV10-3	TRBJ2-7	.	TGTGCCATGGGGGGGGCCGGCTACGAGCAGTACTTC	CAMGGAGYEQYF
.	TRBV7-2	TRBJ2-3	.	TGTGCCAGCAGCTTGGGGCAGGTTAAGGTAGATACGCAGTATTTT	CASSLGQVKVDTQYF
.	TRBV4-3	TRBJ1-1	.	TGCGCCAGCAGCCAAGATACGGGGGGGGAAGCTTTCTTT	CASSQDTGGEAFF
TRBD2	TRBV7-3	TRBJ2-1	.	TGTGCCAGTTCGGGACTACCCGCTTCCTACAATGAGCAGTTCTTC	CASSGLPASYNEQFF
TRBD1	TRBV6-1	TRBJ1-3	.	TGTGCCAGCAGTTCCGGGACAGGGGGAAACACCATATATTTT	CASSSGTGGNTIYF
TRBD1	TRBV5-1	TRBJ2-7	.	TGCGCCAGCAGCGTTACAGGGGGTGTCGACGAGCAGTACTTC	CASSVTGGVDEQYF
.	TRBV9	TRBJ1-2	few	TGTGCCAGCAGCGTAGGACCAGAGAACTATGGCTACACCTTC	CASSVGPENYGYTF
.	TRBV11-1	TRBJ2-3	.	TGTGCCAGCAGCGCGGGACAGAGGACGCAGTATTTT	CASSAGQRTQYF
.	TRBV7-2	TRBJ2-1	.	TGTGCCAGCAGCCCCCGAAGGACCAATGAGCAGTTCTTC	CASSPRRTNEQFF
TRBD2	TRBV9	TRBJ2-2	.	TGTGCCAGCAGCTTGGGACTAGCGGGAGTTGCAAACACCGGGGAGCTGTTTTTT	CASSLGLAGVANTGELFF
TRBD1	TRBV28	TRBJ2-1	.	TGTGCCAGCAGCCCGCCCCCGGGACAGGGTAGTGAGCAGTTCTTC	CASSPPPGQGSEQFF
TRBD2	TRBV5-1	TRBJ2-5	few	TGCGCCAGCAGCTCGACTAGCGCGGGAGGAGAGACCCAGTACTTC	CASSSTSAGGETQYF
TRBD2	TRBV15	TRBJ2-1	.	TGTGCCACTACTAGCGGTAACTACAATGAGCAGTTCTTC	CATTSGNYNEQFF
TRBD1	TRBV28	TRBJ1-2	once	TGTGCCAGCATGAGGGACAGTTATGGCTACACCTTC	CASMRDSYGYTF
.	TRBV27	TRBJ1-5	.	TGTGCCAGCAGTTTGCAGGGGCCCCATCAGCCCCAGCATTTT	CASSLQGPHQPQHF
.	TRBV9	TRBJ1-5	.	TGTGCCAGCAGCCCCACCGGGGCCCCAAATGAGCCCCAGCATTTT	CASSPTGAPNEPQHF
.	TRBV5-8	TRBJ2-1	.	TGTGCCAGCAGCCGCGAGGGAAGGGCCTACAATGAGCAGTTCTTC	CASSREGRAYNEQFF
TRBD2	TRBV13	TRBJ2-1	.	TGTGCCAGCAGCTTAGGTAAACGACTAGCGGGAAATGAGCAGTTCTTC	CASSLGKRLAGNEQFF
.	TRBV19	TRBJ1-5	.	TGTGCCAGTACCCTGACAGGCCCTCTCAATCAGCCCCAGCATTTT	CASTLTGPLNQPQHF
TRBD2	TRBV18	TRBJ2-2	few	TGTGCCAGCTCACCACCGGGACTAGCGGGAGAGGGGGAGCTGTTTTTT	CASSPPGLAGEGELFF
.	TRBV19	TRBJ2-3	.	TGTGCCAGTAGTAGTACCCCCCCTGGGACATACACAGATACGCAGTATTTT	CASSSTPPGTYTDTQYF
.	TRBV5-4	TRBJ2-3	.	TGTGCCAGCAGCTTGGGCGGGACAACAGATACGCAGTATTTT	CASSLGGTTDTQYF
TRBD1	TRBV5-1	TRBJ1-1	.	TGCGCCAGCAGCTTACCTAAGACAGGGGCGAACACTGAAGCTTTCTTT	CASSLPKTGANTEAFF
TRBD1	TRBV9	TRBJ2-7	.	TGTGCCAGCAGCGTCGGGACAGGGACCTACGAGCAGTACTTC	CASSVGTGTYEQYF